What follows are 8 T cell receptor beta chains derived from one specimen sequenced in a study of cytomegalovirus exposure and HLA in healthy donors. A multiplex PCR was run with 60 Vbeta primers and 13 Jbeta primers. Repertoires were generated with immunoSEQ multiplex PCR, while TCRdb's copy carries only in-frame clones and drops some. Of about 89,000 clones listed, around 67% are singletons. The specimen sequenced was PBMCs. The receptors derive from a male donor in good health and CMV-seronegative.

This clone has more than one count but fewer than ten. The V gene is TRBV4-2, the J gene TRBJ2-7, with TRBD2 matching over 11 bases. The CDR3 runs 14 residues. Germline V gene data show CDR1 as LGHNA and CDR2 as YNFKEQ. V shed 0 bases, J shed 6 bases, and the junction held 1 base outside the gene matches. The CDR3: CASSQELAGAEQYF. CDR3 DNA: TGTGCCAGCAGCCAAGAACTAGCGGGAGCCGAGCAGTACTTC.

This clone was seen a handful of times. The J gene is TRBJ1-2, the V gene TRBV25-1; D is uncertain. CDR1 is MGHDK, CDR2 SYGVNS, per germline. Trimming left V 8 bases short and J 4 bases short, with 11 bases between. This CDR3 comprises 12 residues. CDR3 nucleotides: TGTGCCAGCCTAGTAGGCCTCTATGGCTACACCTTC. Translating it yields CASLVGLYGYTF.

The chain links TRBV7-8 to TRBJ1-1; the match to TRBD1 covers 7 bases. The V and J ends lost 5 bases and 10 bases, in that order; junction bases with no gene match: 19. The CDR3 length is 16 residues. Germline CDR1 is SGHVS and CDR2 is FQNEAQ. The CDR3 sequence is CASSPNNPGKGAGAFF. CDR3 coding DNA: TGTGCCAGCAGCCCTAATAACCCTGGGAAGGGGGCAGGAGCTTTCTTT.

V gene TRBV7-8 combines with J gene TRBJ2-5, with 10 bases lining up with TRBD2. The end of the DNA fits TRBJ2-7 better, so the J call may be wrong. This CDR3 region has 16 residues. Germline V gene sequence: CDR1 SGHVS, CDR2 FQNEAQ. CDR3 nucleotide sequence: TGTGCCAGCAGCTTAGTGAAACTAGCGGGATACTCCGAGCAGTACTTC. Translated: CASSLVKLAGYSEQYF.

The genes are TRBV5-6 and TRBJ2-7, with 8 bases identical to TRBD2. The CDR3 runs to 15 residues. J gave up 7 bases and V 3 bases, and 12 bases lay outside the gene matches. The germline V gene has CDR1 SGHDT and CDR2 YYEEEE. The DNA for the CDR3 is TGTGCCAGCAGCTCATCCGGGACTAGGATTGGGGAGCAGTACTTC. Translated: CASSSSGTRIGEQYF.

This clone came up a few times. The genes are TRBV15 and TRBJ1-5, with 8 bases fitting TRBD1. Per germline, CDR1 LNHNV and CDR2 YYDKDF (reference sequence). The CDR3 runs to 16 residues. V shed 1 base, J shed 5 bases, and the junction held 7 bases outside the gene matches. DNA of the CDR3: TGTGCCACCAGCAGAGTAGGCCAGGGGGCAGATCAGCCCCAGCATTTT. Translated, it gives CATSRVGQGADQPQHF. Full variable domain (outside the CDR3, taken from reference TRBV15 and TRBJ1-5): DAMVIQNPRYQVTQFGKPVTLSCSQTLNHNVMYWYQQKSSQAPKLLFHYYDKDFNNEADTPDNFQSRRPNTSFCFLDIRSPGLGDTAMYLCATSRVGQGADQPQHFGDGTRLSIL.

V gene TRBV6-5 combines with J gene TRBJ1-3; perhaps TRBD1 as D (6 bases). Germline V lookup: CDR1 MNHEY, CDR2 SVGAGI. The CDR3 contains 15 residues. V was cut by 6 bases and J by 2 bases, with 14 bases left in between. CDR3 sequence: CASRPDRMAGNTIYF. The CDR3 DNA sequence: TGTGCCAGCAGACCCGACAGGATGGCTGGAAACACCATATATTTT.

The CDR3 loop reads CASSLNRGRTEAFF. The CDR3 coding sequence is TGTGCCAGCAGCTTAAACAGGGGGAGGACTGAAGCTTTCTTT. V is TRBV6-5 and J is TRBJ1-1; 8 bases line up with TRBD1. Per the germline V gene, CDR1 is MNHEY and CDR2 is SVGAGI. This CDR3 has 14 residues. V shed 6 bases, J shed 5 bases, and the junction held 8 bases outside the gene matches.